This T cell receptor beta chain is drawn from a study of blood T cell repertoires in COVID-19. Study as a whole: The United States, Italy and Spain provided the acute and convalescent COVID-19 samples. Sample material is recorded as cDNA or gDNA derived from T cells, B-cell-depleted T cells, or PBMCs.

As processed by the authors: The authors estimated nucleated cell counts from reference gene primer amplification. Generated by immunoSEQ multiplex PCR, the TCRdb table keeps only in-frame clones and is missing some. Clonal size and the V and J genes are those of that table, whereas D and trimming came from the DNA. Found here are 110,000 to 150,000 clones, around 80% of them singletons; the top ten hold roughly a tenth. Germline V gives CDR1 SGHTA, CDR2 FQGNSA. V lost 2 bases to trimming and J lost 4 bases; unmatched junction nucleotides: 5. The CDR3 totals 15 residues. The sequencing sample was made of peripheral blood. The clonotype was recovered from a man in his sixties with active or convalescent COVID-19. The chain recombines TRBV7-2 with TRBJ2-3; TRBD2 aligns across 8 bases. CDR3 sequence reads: CASSLRSGGPDTQYF. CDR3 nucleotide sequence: TGTGCCAGCAGCTTAAGGTCGGGGGGGCCAGATACGCAGTATTTT.